The subject of this entry is one T cell receptor (beta chain). Its antigen is as yet unknown. Other DNA sequences within the sample encode an identical CDR3. The sample belongs to a study of T cell responses to AZD1222 COVID-19 vaccine. Study findings and constraints: At 160-218 and 743-854, vaccine-associated CD4 TCRs were dominant, and they spanned spike. Unmutated regions of variants are reportedly targeted by nearly half of spike-specific TCRs. Following two doses of AZD1222, Spike-specific TCR breadth and depth rose.

The CDR3 totals 13 residues. The germline V and J ends were trimmed by 3 bases and 1 base, with 6 bases remaining between them. Sequencing used immunoSEQ multiplex PCR; TCRdb keeps in-frame clones, though not all of them. The table lists about 180,000 clones, around 90% of them singletons, with under 14% in the top ten. The chain couples TRBV12-3 or TRBV12-4 to TRBJ1-1; D not certain. The receptor comes from an adult who received the AZD1222 COVID-19 vaccine. This specimen was peripheral blood, taken 28 days after the second AZD1222 dose. The CDR3 sequence is CASSFIRNTEAFF. As DNA, the CDR3 is TGTGCCAGCAGTTTTATAAGGAACACTGAAGCTTTCTTT.